This T cell receptor beta chain was recorded in a study of identical twins. The V gene's germline CDR1 is SQVTM and CDR2 ANQGSEA. The ends were cut back, 7 bases at V and 3 bases at J, with 13 bases in the middle. This CDR3 has 13 amino acids. TCRdb ran MiXCR on the 5' RACE reads and lists one entry per CDR3 protein. The sample records 250,000 to 300,000 distinct CDR3 sequences, about 8.3% being singletons. This sample also appeared in a second study, on yellow fever vaccine responses in identical twins.

The chain combines TRBV29-1 with TRBJ2-4; D is perhaps TRBD1 or TRBD2 (7 bases each). The source material was CD8+ T cells sorted from blood. The clonotype comes from a woman aged 18-29 years in good health. The CDR3 DNA reads as TGCAGCGCGGTCAGGGGGGGCAAAAACATTCAGTACTTC. Translation gives CSAVRGGKNIQYF. Full variable domain (outside the CDR3, taken from reference TRBV29-1 and TRBJ2-4): SAVISQKPSRDICQRGTSLTIQCQVDSQVTMMFWYRQQPGQSLTLIATANQGSEATYESGFVIDKFPISRPNLTFSTLTVSNMSPEDSSIYLCSAVRGGKNIQYFGAGTRLSVL.